Listed below are T cell receptor beta chains from one sample, sequenced in a study of a mutant IDH1 vaccine in newly diagnosed glioma. These receptors have no identified antigens. Measured with immunoSEQ multiplex PCR; TCRdb has only the in-frame clones, and not every one. The profile shows under 60,000 clones, around 80% of them singletons. Sequencing used PBMCs, obtained from a glioma patient whose treatment included an IDH1 peptide vaccine. These receptors were taken from a woman between 40 and 55 years old with glioma. Some clones in this sample may be carry-over from other donors' samples. CDR3s include the opening cysteine and the closing phenylalanine or tryptophan. The D gene is left open where the match is weak. Clone size appears in some rows only: once, few, many, or a class for an expanded clone.

few TRBJ1-5 TRBV4-1 NA TGCGCCAGCAGGGGAACTTTCAATCAGCCCCAGCATTTT CASRGTFNQPQHF
NA TRBJ2-1 TRBV27 NA TGTGCCAGCAGTTTATCCAGGGGGGTTTACAATGAGCAGTTCTTC CASSLSRGVYNEQFF
once TRBJ2-7 TRBV7-2 NA TGTGCCAGCAGCCGGATCCGGACCGGCAACTACGAGCAGTACTTC CASSRIRTGNYEQYF
NA TRBJ1-4 TRBV20-1 NA TGCAGCCCAATGCATGAAAAACTGTTTTTT CSPMHEKLFF
NA TRBJ1-5 TRBV6-5 NA TGTGCCAGCCGGGGTCTCCTTAGCAATCAGCCCCAGCATTTT CASRGLLSNQPQHF
once TRBJ2-5 TRBV5-1 NA TGCGCCAGCAGCTACCTGAGAGAGACCCAGTACTTC CASSYLRETQYF
NA TRBJ1-5 TRBV15 TRBD1 TGTGCCACCAGCAGGGACAGGGGCAATCAGCCCCAGCATTTT CATSRDRGNQPQHF
NA TRBJ2-3 TRBV29-1 TRBD2 TGCAGCGTTGAGGGGATAGCGGGGGAGTCTAGCACAGATACGCAGTATTTT CSVEGIAGESSTDTQYF
NA TRBJ1-1 TRBV6-6 NA TGTGCCAGCAGTTACCCCCTTTCGGGGGGTGGAACTGAAGCTTTCTTT CASSYPLSGGGTEAFF
NA TRBJ2-2 TRBV11-3 NA TGTGCCAGCAGCCTCAGATCCGGAATGTGGAACACCGGGGAGCTGTTTTTT CASSLRSGMWNTGELFF
NA TRBJ1-2 TRBV9 TRBD1 TGTGCCAGCAGCGCCGGACCGGACAGGGGAGTCTATGGCTACACCTTC CASSAGPDRGVYGYTF
NA TRBJ1-2 TRBV10-2 NA TGCGCCAGCAGTAACAGGGAAGCTAACTATGGCTACACCTTC CASSNREANYGYTF
NA TRBJ1-5 TRBV2 TRBD1 TGTGCCAGCAGTGAGTCCACAGGGGGTCAGCCCCAGCATTTT CASSESTGGQPQHF
NA TRBJ1-1 TRBV7-9 TRBD1 TGTGCCAGCAGCTACAGCCGGGACAGAGACGAAGCTTTCTTT CASSYSRDRDEAFF
once TRBJ1-2 TRBV2 NA TGTGCCAGCACGGGCCAGTCCTATGGCTACACCTTC CASTGQSYGYTF
NA TRBJ1-5 TRBV27 NA TGCGCCAGCAGTCCATACGGAGGCCTAGGGAGCAATCAGCCCCAGCATTTT CASSPYGGLGSNQPQHF
NA TRBJ2-7 TRBV7-8 NA TGTGCCAGCAGCCAAGAAGGAGGCCAGGGAAAAGAGCAGTACTTC CASSQEGGQGKEQYF